Below are 3 T cell receptor beta chains sequenced from a single sample in a study of human T cells and chemical hapten exposure. The sample's time point: patch test 2, 6 weeks after DPC sensitization. The treatment is: therapeutic diphenylcyclopropenone sensitization with weekly scalp DPC. TCRdb re-called the RACE reads through MiXCR, storing one row per CDR3 protein. The table has approximately 87,000 distinct CDR3 sequences, around 10% seen once. The material sequenced was whole blood, taken in connection with sensitization to the hapten diphenylcyclopropenone (DPC). The receptor set was obtained from a woman between 40 and 55 years old with alopecia areata. Some clones in this sample may be carry-over from other donors' samples.

The V and J genes are TRBV7-2 and TRBJ1-2; D uncertain. The CDR3 loop spans 11 amino acids. CDR1 and CDR2 (germline): SGHTA, FQGNSA. Trimming stripped 5 bases from V and 10 bases from J, with 11 bases between. The DNA for the CDR3 is TGTGCCAGCAGCCCGGGGAGGACCTACACCTTC. Amino acids: CASSPGRTYTF.

The table lists this clonotype with a few counts. This chain joins TRBV7-2 and TRBJ2-3, with D perhaps given as TRBD1 or TRBD2 (5 bases each). Looked up from germline, CDR1 is SGHTA and CDR2 is FQGNSA. V lost 8 bases to trimming and J lost 6 bases, with 15 bases between them. There are 13 residues in the CDR3. In nucleotides, the CDR3 is TGTGCCAGCCGGGGCCCCTTGACGGATACGCAGTATTTT. This sequence encodes CASRGPLTDTQYF.

The table lists this clonotype with many counts. The V and J genes are TRBV29-1 and TRBJ2-5; TRBD1 is a possible D gene (5 bases). The CDR3 runs to 12 residues. The germline CDR1 and CDR2 sequences are SQVTM and ANQGSEA. Trimming cost V 3 bases and J 3 bases, with 8 bases left between them. CDR3 coding DNA: TGCAGCGTTGACCCCAGGGAAGAGACCCAGTACTTC. It is translated as CSVDPREETQYF.